Presented here are 19 T cell receptor beta chains from one specimen sequenced in a study of T cells in Graves' hyperthyroidism and ophthalmopathy. Researchers took RNA transcripts and amplified the TCR beta CDR3 regions from them. First-round RT-PCR targeting the TCR CDR3 was performed with the HTBI primer set. A single record per CDR3 protein comes from TCRdb applying MiXCR to the multiplex PCR reads. This sample has 360,000 or so distinct CDR3 sequences; around a sixth occur once, and the top ten carry 15%. Sequencing was carried out using blood. These receptors all come from a woman in her thirties or forties with Graves' ophthalmopathy.

At least ten counts were recorded for this clonotype. The rearrangement joins TRBV12-3 or TRBV12-4 to TRBJ1-1, with D tentatively TRBD1 (5 bases). V lost 0 bases and J 0 bases, leaving 14 bases between the germline ends. The CDR3 runs 17 residues. CDR3 coding DNA: TGTGCCAGCAGTTTAGCGATGGGGGAACCGCTGAACACTGAAGCTTTCTTT. It translates to CASSLAMGEPLNTEAFF.

This clonotype has a count of ten or more. DNA of the CDR3: TGTGCCAGCAGTTTAGGCGGGAACCACAATGAGCAGTTCTTC. Encoded protein: CASSLGGNHNEQFF. The rearrangement joins TRBV12-3 or TRBV12-4 to TRBJ2-1; D is perhaps TRBD2 (6 bases). The CDR3 contains 14 residues. Trimming removed 1 base from V and 5 bases from J, with 9 bases in between.

This clonotype was found many times. A junction boundary mismatches the germline segment, possibly from a read error. The genes are TRBV28 and TRBJ2-5; 11 positions match TRBD2. The CDR3 spans 15 residues. The V gene's germline CDR1 is MDHEN and CDR2 SYDVKM. As DNA, the CDR3 is TGTGCCAGCAGTTCGCGACTAGCGGGACGAGAGACCCAGTGCTTC. Translated: CASSSRLAGRETQCF. Supplemented by reference TRBV28 and TRBJ2-5, the full variable domain reads DVKVTQSSRYLVKRTGEKVFLECVQDMDHENMFWYRQDPGLGLRLIYFSYDVKMKEKGDIPEGYSVSREKKERFSLILESASTNQTSMYLCASSSRLAGRETQCFGPGTRLLVL.

This clonotype was counted ten times or more. The CDR3 sequence is CASSFQRNQETQYF. Here the CDR3 DNA reads TGTGCCAGCAGCTTTCAGCGGAACCAAGAGACCCAGTACTTC. The chain recombines TRBV7-9 with TRBJ2-5; maybe TRBD2 (5 bases). The CDR3 is 14 residues long. V gave up 3 bases and J gave up 0 bases, with 8 bases separating them. Germline CDR1 and CDR2: SEHNR and FQNEAQ (reference sequence).

This clonotype was seen at least ten times. CDR3 in amino acids: CASTEGGSYEQYF. CDR3 DNA sequence: TGTGCCAGCACAGAAGGGGGATCCTACGAGCAGTACTTC. V is TRBV28 and J is TRBJ2-7; a weak D match, TRBD1 (6 bases). The germline CDR1 and CDR2 sequences are MDHEN and SYDVKM. V was trimmed by 7 bases and J by 1 base, leaving 11 bases between them. The CDR3 loop spans 13 amino acids.

There are many counts of this clonotype. The rearrangement joins TRBV10-3 to TRBJ2-5; 7 bases map to TRBD2. CDR3 length: 15 amino acids. Germline CDR1 reads ENHRY; CDR2 reads SYGVKD. J gave up 5 bases and V 6 bases, and 12 bases lay outside the gene matches. The CDR3 DNA reads as TGTGCCATCAGCAAGGGACTAACAGCTGGGGAGACCCAGTACTTC. It codes for CAISKGLTAGETQYF.

This clonotype came up a few times. The chain links TRBV15 to TRBJ1-5; TRBD1 might be the D (5 bases). CDR1 LNHNV and CDR2 YYDKDF come from the germline V gene (reference sequence). Trimming took 0 bases from V and 4 from J, leaving 16 bases between them. CDR3 length: 17 amino acids. The CDR3 DNA reads as TGTGCCACCAGCAGAGATCTAGGACGCAGGGCTAATCAGCCCCAGCATTTT. Protein: CATSRDLGRRANQPQHF.

V is TRBV7-8 and J is TRBJ2-7; D perhaps matches TRBD2 (5 bases). Germline V lookup: CDR1 SGHVS, CDR2 FQNEAQ. Trimming removed 6 bases at V and 7 bases at J, with 25 bases between. The CDR3 has 16 amino acids. The CDR3 nucleotides read TGTGCCAGCAGAGAAACAGTCCGGTCAGCCGGGAAGGAGCAGTACTTC. Its protein is CASRETVRSAGKEQYF.

This clonotype came up many times. The chain carries TRBV11-2 and TRBJ2-7; D possibly matches TRBD1 or TRBD2 (5 bases each). V was pared by 1 base and J by 0 bases, with 13 bases between. The CDR3 extends over 16 amino acids. Germline CDR1 reads SGHAT; CDR2 reads FQNNGV. Here the CDR3 reads CASSLGVGEISYEQYF. CDR3 DNA sequence: TGTGCCAGCAGCTTAGGAGTGGGGGAGATCTCCTACGAGCAGTACTTC.

This clonotype came up many times. The chain has TRBV28 and TRBJ2-3; D possibly corresponds to TRBD2 (5 bases). V was trimmed by 8 bases and J by 4 bases, leaving 25 bases between them. From germline, CDR1 is MDHEN and CDR2 SYDVKM. There are 17 residues in the CDR3. The CDR3 nucleotides are TGTGCCAGCCGTCCTCCCGGGGTAGATCTCCGCGCAGATACGCAGTATTTT. Translating it yields CASRPPGVDLRADTQYF.

Many counts were recorded for this clonotype. The rearrangement uses TRBV3-1 and TRBJ2-5; no reliable D call. The CDR3 has 14 amino acids. The V gene's germline CDR1 is LGHDT and CDR2 YNNKEL (reference sequence). Trimming stripped 4 bases from V and 5 bases from J, with 14 bases between. The CDR3 loop is CASSRAASRETQYF. The CDR3, as DNA: TGTGCCAGCAGCCGAGCAGCTAGTAGGGAGACCCAGTACTTC.

This clonotype showed up many times. The chain joins TRBV19 to TRBJ2-5; 15 bases are a match to TRBD2. The CDR3 has 16 residues. CDR1 is LNHDA, CDR2 SQIVND, per germline (reference sequence). The trim removed 5 bases at V and 2 bases at J, leaving 3 bases unmatched. DNA of the CDR3: TGTGCCAGTAGTGGGGGACTAGCGGGAGGACAAGAGACCCAGTACTTC. As protein: CASSGGLAGGQETQYF.

This clonotype was recorded many times. At one end the junction does not follow the germline gene, possibly because of a read error. The chain employs TRBV27 and TRBJ1-1; TRBD1 matches at 9 bases. The CDR3 contains 15 residues. CDR1 and CDR2 (germline): MNHEY, SMNVEV (reference sequence). The CDR3 DNA reads TGTGCCAGCAGTTGGGGACAGGGAGTCCCCACTGAAGCTCTCTTT. Translated, it gives CASSWGQGVPTEALF.

This clonotype was counted many times. This chain connects TRBV7-2 to TRBJ2-2; the match to TRBD1 covers 8 bases. CDR3 length equals 15 residues. CDR1 is SGHTA, CDR2 FQGNSA, per germline. J gave up 2 bases and V 3 bases, and 2 bases lay outside the gene matches. CDR3 DNA: TGTGCCAGCAGCTTGTCAGGGGGCAACACCGGGGAGCTGTTTTTT. It is translated as CASSLSGGNTGELFF.

This clonotype occurred many times. The chain uses TRBV2 and TRBJ2-7; D is undetermined. This CDR3 is 13 amino acids long. V gave up 3 bases and J gave up 2 bases, with 8 bases separating them. Germline lookup yields CDR1 SNHLY and CDR2 FYNNEI. CDR3 DNA sequence: TGTGCCAGCAGTGAGTATCGGACCTACGAGCAGTACTTC. Translated: CASSEYRTYEQYF.

This clonotype was counted at least ten times. V usage is TRBV11-2 and J usage is TRBJ2-7, with 8 bases that match TRBD1. V shed 6 bases, J shed 1 base, and the junction held 11 bases outside the gene matches. The CDR3 is made up of 16 amino acids. Germline values: CDR1 SGHAT, CDR2 FQNNGV. For the CDR3, the DNA is TGTGCCAGCAGATTGAACAGGGGGAGGTTTTCCTACGAGCAGTACTTC. Encoded protein: CASRLNRGRFSYEQYF.

This clonotype was observed at least ten times. The chain uses TRBV6-2 or TRBV6-3 and TRBJ2-2; TRBD2 aligns across 9 bases. Germline CDR1 is MNHEY and CDR2 is SVGEGT. V was clipped by 1 base and J by 6 bases; unmatched bases: 6. This CDR3 contains 16 residues. CDR3 residues: CASSYLAGGPSGELFF. For the CDR3, the DNA is TGTGCCAGCAGTTACTTGGCGGGAGGGCCATCCGGGGAGCTGTTTTTT.

This clonotype was seen at least ten times. The CDR3 DNA reads TGTGCCAGCAGCCCAAGCGCCAGGGGGGGCAGCTCTGGAAACACCATATATTTT. Residues: CASSPSARGGSSGNTIYF. J is TRBJ1-3 and V is TRBV9, with 7 bases matching TRBD1. V shed 4 bases and J 0 bases; nucleotides not matched to a gene: 13. This CDR3 comprises 18 residues. Germline V gives CDR1 SGDLS, CDR2 YYNGEE.

This chain joins TRBV4-2 and TRBJ1-2, with unresolved D. Germline values: CDR1 LGHNA, CDR2 YNFKEQ. CDR3 length: 16 residues. V shed 4 bases and J shed 0 bases, with 15 bases lying between them. As DNA, the CDR3 is TGTGCCAGCAGCCGAGATATGGGGTCAGCTAACTATGGCTACACCTTC. Encoded protein: CASSRDMGSANYGYTF.